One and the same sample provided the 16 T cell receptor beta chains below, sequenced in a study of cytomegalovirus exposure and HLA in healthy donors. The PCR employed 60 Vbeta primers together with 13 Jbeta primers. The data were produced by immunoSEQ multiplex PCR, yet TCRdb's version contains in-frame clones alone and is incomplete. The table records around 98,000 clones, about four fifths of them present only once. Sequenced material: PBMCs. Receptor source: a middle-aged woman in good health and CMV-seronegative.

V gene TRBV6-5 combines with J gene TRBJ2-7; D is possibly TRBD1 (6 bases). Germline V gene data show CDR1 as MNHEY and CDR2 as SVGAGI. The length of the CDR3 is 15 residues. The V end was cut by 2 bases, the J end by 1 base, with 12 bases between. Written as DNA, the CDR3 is TGTGCCAGCAGTTACACCTCCGGGACATCCTACGAGCAGTACTTC. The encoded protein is CASSYTSGTSYEQYF.

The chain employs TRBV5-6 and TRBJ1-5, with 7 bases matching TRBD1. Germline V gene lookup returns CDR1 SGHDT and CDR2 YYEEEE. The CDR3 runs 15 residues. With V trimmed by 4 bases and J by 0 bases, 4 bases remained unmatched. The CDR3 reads CASSLGQYSNQPQHF. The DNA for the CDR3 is TGTGCCAGCAGCCTGGGACAGTATAGCAATCAGCCCCAGCATTTT.

The CDR3 reads CASRGPGLAGFEQYF. The CDR3 region has the DNA TGTGCCAGCAGGGGACCGGGACTAGCGGGGTTCGAGCAGTACTTC. The chain couples TRBV6-1 to TRBJ2-7; TRBD2 matches 13 bases. Looked up from germline, CDR1 is MNHNS and CDR2 is SASEGT. V lost 6 bases and J lost 6; bases outside the gene matches: 8. There are 15 residues in the CDR3.

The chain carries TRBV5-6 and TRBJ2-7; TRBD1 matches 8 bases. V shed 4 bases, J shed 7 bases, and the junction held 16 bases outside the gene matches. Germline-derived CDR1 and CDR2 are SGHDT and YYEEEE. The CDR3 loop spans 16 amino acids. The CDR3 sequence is CASSPGTGSYLWEQYF. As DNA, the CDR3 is TGTGCCAGCAGCCCGGGGACAGGCTCCTACTTATGGGAGCAGTACTTC.

CDR3 DNA sequence: TGTGCCACCAGCAGAGATGTGGAGGGGAACTATGGCTACACCTTC. It specifies CATSRDVEGNYGYTF. This sequence joins TRBV15 and TRBJ1-2; a possible D gene is TRBD1 (5 bases). Trimming removed 0 bases from V and 2 bases from J, with 10 bases in between. CDR1 and CDR2 from the germline V gene are LNHNV and YYDKDF (reference sequence). This CDR3 is built from 15 residues. Together with reference TRBV15 and TRBJ1-2, the CDR3 gives the full variable domain: DAMVIQNPRYQVTQFGKPVTLSCSQTLNHNVMYWYQQKSSQAPKLLFHYYDKDFNNEADTPDNFQSRRPNTSFCFLDIRSPGLGDTAMYLCATSRDVEGNYGYTFGSGTRLTVV.

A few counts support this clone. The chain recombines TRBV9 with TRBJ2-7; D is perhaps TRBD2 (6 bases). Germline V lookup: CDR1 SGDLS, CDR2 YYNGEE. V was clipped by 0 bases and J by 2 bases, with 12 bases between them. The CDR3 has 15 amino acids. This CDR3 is CASSVAPGVTYEQYF. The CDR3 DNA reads TGTGCCAGCAGCGTAGCACCGGGGGTTACCTACGAGCAGTACTTC.

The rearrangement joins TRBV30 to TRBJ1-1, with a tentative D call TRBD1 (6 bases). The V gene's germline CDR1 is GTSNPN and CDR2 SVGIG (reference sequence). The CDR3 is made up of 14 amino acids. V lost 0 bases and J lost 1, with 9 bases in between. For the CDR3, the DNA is TGTGCCTGGAGTGTAAGGACAGCGAACACTGAAGCTTTCTTT. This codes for CAWSVRTANTEAFF.

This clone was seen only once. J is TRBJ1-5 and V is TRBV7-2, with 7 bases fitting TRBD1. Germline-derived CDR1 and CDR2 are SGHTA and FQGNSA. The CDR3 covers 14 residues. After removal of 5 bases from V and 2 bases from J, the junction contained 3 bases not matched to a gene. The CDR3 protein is CASSPGQRNQPQHF. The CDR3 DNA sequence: TGTGCCAGCAGCCCGGGACAGCGCAATCAGCCCCAGCATTTT.

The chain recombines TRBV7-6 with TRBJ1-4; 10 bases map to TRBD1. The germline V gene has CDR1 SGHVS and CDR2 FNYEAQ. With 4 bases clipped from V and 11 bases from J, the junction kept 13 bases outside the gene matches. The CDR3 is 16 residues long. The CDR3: CASSSGTGVYEGKLFF. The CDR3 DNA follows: TGTGCCAGCAGCTCCGGGACAGGGGTATATGAGGGGAAACTGTTTTTT.

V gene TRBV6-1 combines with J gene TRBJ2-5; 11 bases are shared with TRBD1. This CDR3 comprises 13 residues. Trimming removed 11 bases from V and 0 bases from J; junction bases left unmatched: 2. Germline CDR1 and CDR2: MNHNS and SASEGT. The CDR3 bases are TGTGCCGGGACAGGGGGGAACCAAGAGACCCAGTACTTC. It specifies CAGTGGNQETQYF.

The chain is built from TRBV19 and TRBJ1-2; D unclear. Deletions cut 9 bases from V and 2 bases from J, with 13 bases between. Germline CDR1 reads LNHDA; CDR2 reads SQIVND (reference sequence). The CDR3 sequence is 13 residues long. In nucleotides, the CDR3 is TGTGCCAGCGGATCGCGGGAGAACTATGGCTACACCTTC. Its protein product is CASGSRENYGYTF.

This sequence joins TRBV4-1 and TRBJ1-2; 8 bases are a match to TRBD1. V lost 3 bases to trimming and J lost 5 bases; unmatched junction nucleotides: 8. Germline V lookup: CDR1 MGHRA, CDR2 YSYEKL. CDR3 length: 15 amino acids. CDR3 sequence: CASSHVGTGDYGYTF. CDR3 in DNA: TGCGCCAGCAGCCATGTTGGGACAGGAGATTATGGCTACACCTTC.

This chain's CDR3 is CATNFLGGEAFF. The CDR3 DNA follows: TGTGCCACCAACTTCCTTGGCGGTGAAGCTTTCTTT. The chain carries TRBV15 and TRBJ1-1, with D hard to call. The germline V and J ends were trimmed by 7 bases and 7 bases, with 13 bases remaining between them. The germline V gene encodes CDR1 LNHNV and CDR2 YYDKDF (reference sequence). The length of the CDR3 is 12 residues.

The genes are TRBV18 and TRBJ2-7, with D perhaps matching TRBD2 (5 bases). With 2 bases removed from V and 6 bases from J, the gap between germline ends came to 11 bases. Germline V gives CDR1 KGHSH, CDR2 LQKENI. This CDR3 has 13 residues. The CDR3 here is CASSPGLEREQYF. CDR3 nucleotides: TGTGCCAGCTCACCAGGACTCGAGCGCGAGCAGTACTTC.

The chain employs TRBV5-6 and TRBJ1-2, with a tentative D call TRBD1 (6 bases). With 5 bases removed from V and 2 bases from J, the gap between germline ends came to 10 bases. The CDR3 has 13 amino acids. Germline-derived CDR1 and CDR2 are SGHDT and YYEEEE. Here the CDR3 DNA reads TGTGCCAGCAGAGGACAGAAGAACTATGGCTACACCTTC. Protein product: CASRGQKNYGYTF.

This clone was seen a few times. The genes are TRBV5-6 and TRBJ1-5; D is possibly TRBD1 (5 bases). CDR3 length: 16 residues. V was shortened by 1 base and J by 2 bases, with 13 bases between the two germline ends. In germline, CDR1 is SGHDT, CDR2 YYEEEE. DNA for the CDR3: TGTGCCAGCAGCTTGTTGTCGGGGGTGGGCAATCAGCCCCAGCATTTT. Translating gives CASSLLSGVGNQPQHF.